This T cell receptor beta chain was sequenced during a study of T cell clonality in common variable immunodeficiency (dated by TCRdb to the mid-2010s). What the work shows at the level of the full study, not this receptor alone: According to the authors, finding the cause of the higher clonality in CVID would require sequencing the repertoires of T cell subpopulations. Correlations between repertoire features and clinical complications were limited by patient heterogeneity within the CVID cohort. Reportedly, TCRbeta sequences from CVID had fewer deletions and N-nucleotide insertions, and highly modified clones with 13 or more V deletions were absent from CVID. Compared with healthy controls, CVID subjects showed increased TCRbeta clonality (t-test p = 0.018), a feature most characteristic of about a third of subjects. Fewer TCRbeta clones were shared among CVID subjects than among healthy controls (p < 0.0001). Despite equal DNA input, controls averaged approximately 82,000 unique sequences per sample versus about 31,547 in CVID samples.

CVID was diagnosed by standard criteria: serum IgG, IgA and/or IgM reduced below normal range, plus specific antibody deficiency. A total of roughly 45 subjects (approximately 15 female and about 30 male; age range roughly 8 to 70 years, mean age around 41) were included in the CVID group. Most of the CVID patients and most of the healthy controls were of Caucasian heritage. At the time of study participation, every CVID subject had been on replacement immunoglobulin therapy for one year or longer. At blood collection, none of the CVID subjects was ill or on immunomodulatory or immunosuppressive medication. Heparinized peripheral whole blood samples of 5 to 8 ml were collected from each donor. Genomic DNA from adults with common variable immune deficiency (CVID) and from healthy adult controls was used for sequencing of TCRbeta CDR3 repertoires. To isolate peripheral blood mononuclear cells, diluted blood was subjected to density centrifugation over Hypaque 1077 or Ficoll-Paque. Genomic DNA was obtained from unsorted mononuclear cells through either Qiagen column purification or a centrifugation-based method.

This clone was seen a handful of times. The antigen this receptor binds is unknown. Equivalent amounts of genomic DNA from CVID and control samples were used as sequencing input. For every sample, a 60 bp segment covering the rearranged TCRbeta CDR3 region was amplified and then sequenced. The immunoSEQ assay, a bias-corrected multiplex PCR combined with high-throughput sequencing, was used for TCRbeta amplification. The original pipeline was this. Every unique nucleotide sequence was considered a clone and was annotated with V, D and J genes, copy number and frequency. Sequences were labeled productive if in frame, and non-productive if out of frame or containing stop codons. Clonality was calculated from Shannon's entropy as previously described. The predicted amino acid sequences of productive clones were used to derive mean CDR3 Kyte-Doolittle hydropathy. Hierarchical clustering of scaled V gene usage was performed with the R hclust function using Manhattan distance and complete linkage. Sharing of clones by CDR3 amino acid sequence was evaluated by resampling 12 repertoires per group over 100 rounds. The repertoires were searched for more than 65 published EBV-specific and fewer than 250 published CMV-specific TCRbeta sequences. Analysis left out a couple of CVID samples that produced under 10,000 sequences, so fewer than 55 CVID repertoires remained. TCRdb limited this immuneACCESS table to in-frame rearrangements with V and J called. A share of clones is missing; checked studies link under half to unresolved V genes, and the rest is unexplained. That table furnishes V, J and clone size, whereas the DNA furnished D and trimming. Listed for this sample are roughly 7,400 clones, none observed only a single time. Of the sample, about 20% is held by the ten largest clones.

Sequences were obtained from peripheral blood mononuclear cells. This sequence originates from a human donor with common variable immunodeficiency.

The CDR3 region reads CASSGTGIYGYTF. CDR3 DNA, as far as it was read: TGTGCCAGCAGTGGAACAGGGATCTATGGC. The V and J segments used are TRBV6-1 and TRBJ1-2; TRBD1 is possibly the D segment (6 matching bases). The read falls 3 residues short of the CDR3 end, and the missing part is taken from the germline J gene. The junction carries 10 bases between V and J, which are trimmed by 4 bases and 4 bases respectively. Per the germline V gene, MNHNS is the CDR1 and SASEGT is the CDR2. Its CDR3 holds 13 amino acids, cysteine through phenylalanine. The 30 bases shown cover part of the CDR3, and their frame starts at base 1.